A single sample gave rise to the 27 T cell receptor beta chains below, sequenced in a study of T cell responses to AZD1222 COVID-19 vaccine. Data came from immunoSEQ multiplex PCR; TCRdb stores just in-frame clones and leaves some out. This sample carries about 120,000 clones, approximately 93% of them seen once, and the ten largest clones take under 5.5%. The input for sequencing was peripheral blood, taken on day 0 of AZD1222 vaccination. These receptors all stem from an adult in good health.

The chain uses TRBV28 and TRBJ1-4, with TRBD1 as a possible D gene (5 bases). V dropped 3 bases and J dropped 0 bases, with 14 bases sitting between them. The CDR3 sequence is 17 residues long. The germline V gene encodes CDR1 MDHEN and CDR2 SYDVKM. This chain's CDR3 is CASSFVLGTPTNEKLFF. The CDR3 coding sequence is TGTGCCAGCAGTTTCGTTTTGGGGACCCCAACTAATGAAAAACTGTTTTTT.

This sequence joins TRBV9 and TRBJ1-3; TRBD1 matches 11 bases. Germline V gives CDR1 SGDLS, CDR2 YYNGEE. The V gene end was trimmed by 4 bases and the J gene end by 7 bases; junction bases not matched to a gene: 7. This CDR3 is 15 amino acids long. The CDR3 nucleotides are TGTGCCAGCAGCACACGGACAGGGGGCGCGAACACCATATATTTT. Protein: CASSTRTGGANTIYF.

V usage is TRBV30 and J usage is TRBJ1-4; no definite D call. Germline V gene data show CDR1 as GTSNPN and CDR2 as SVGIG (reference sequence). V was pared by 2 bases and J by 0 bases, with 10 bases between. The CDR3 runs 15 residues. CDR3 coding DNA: TGTGCCTGGAGTAGGACGGGAGCAACTAATGAAAAACTGTTTTTT. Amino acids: CAWSRTGATNEKLFF.

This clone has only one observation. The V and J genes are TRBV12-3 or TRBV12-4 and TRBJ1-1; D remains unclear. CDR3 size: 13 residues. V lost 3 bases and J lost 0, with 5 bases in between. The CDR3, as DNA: TGTGCCAGCAGTTTCAGATTGAACACTGAAGCTTTCTTT. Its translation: CASSFRLNTEAFF.

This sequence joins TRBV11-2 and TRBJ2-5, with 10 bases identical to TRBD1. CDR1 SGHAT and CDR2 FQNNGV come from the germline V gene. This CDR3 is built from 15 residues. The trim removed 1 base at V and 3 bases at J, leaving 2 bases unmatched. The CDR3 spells CASSLVTGGEETQYF. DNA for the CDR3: TGTGCCAGCAGCTTAGTGACAGGGGGCGAAGAGACCCAGTACTTC.

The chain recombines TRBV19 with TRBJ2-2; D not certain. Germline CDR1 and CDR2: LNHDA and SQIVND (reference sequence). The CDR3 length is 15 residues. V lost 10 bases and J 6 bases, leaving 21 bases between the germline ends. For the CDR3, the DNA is TGTGCCACCGAGAAGACCCCGTGGGCGGCCGGGGAGCTGTTTTTT. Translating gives CATEKTPWAAGELFF.

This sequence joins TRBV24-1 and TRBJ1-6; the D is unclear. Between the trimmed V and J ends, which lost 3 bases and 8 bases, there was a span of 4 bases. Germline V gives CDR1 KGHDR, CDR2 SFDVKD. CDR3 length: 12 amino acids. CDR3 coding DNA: TGTGCCACCAGTGATGGTTATTCACCCCTCCACTTT. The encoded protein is CATSDGYSPLHF.

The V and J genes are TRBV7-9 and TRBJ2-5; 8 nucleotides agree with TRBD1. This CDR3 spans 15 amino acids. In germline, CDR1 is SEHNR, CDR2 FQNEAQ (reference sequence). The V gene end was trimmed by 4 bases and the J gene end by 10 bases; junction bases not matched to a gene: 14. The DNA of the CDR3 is TGTGCCAGCAGCTACTGGGAGACAGGGGAACGTAACCAGTACTTC. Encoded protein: CASSYWETGERNQYF.

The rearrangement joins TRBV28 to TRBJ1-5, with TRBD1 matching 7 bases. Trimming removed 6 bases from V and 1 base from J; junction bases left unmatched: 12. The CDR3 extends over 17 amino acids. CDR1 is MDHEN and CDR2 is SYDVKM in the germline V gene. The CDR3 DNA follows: TGTGCCAGCAGCTGGCCCGTCGGGACAGCCAGCAATCAGCCCCAGCATTTT. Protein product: CASSWPVGTASNQPQHF.

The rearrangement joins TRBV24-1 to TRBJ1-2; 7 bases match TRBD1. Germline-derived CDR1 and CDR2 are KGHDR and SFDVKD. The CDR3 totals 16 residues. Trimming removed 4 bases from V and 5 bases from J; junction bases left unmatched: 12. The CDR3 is CATSDNKGGAGYGYTF. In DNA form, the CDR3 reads TGTGCCACCAGTGACAATAAAGGGGGCGCTGGGTATGGCTACACCTTC.

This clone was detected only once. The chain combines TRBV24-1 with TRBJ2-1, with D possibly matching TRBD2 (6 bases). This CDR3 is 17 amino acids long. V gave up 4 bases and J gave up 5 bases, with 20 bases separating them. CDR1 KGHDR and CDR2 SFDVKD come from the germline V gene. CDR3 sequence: CATSDSPTGGGDNEQFF. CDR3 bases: TGTGCCACCAGTGACTCCCCTACAGGTGGCGGGGACAATGAGCAGTTCTTC.

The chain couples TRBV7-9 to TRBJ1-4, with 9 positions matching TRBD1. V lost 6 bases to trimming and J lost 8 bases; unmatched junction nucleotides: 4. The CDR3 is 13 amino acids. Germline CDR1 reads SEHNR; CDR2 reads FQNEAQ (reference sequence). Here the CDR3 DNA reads TGTGCCAGCAGACGAGGACAGGGGGAAAAACTGTTTTTT. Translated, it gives CASRRGQGEKLFF.

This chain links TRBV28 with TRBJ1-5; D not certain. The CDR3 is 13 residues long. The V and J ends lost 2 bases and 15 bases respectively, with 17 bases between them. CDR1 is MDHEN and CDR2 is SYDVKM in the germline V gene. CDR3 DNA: TGTGCCAGCAGTTTAAGGGTGCCGGGCGCTTGGCATTTT. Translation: CASSLRVPGAWHF.

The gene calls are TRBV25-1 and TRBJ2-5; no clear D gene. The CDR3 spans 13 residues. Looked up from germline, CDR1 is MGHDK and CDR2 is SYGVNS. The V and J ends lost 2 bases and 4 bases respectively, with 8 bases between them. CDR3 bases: TGTGCCAGCAGTGAACAACAGAGAGAGACCCAGTACTTC. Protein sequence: CASSEQQRETQYF.

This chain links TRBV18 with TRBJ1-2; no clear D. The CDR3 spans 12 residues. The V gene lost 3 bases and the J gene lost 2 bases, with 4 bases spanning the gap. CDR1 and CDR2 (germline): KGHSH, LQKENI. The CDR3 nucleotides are TGTGCCAGCTCACCGGACAACTATGGCTACACCTTC. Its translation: CASSPDNYGYTF.

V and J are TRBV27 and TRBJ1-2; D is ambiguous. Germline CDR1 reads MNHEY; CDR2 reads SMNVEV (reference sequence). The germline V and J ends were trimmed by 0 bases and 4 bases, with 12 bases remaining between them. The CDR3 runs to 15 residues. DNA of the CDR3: TGTGCCAGCAGTTTATCGGGCCCTGCTGGCTATGGCTACACCTTC. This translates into CASSLSGPAGYGYTF.

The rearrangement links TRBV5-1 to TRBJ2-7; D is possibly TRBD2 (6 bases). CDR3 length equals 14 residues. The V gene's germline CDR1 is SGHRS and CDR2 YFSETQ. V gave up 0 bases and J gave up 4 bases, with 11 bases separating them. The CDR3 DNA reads TGCGCCAGCAGCTTGGGTCAGGGAGGTTACGAGCAGTACTTC. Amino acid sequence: CASSLGQGGYEQYF.

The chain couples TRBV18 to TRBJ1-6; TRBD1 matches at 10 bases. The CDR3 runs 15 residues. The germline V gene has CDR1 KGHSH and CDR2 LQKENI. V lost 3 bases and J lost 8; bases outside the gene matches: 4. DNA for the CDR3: TGTGCCAGCTCACCGCGGGACAGGGGAGATTCACCCCTCCACTTT. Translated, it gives CASSPRDRGDSPLHF.

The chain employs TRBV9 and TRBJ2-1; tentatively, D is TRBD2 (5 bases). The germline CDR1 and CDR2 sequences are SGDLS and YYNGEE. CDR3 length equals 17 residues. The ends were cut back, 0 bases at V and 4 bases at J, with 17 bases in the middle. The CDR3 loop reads CASSVEVRDSPYNEQFF. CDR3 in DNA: TGTGCCAGCAGCGTAGAAGTCCGGGATTCCCCTTACAATGAGCAGTTCTTC.

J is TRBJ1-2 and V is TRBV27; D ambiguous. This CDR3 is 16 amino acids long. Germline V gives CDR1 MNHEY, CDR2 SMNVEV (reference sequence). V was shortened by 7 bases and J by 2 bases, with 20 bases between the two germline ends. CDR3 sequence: CASTPLLTAKNYGYTF. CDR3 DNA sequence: TGTGCCAGCACTCCTTTATTAACAGCGAAGAACTATGGCTACACCTTC.

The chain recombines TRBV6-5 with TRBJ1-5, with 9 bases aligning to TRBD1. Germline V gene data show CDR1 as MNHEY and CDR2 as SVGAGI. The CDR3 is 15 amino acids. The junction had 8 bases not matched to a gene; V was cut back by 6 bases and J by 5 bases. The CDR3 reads CASSLQGAFDQPQHF. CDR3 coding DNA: TGTGCCAGCAGCTTACAGGGGGCGTTCGATCAGCCCCAGCATTTT.

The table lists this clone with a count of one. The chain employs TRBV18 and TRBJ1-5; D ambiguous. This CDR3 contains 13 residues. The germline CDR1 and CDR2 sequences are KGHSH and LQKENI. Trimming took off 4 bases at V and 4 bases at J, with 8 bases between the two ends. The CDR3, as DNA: TGTGCCAGCTCACGCTCCCTAAATCAGCCCCAGCATTTT. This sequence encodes CASSRSLNQPQHF.

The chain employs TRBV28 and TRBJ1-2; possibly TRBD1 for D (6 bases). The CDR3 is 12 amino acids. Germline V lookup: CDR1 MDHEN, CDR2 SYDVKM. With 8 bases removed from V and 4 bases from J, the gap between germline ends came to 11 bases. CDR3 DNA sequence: TGTGCCAGCCTTACAGGGATCTATGGCTACACCTTC. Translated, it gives CASLTGIYGYTF.

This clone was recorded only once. CDR3 nucleotides: TGTGCCAGTAGTGCGGCAGGGACTAATGAAAAACTGTTTTTT. Its translation: CASSAAGTNEKLFF. This chain connects TRBV19 to TRBJ1-4; perhaps TRBD1 as D (5 bases). The CDR3 runs to 14 residues. The V end lost 5 bases, the J end lost 2 bases, and 9 bases lay between the germline ends. The germline V gene encodes CDR1 LNHDA and CDR2 SQIVND (reference sequence).

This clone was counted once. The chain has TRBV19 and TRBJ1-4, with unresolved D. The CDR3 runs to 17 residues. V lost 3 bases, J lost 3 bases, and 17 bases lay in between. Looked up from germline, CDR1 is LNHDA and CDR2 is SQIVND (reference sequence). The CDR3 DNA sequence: TGTGCCAGTAGTATTGGGTTCTCAACTGGGCCTAATGAAAAACTGTTTTTT. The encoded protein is CASSIGFSTGPNEKLFF.

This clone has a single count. As DNA, the CDR3 is TGTGCCAGTAGTAAAATCCAGTCGACTAGCAATCAGCCCCAGCATTTT. This sequence encodes CASSKIQSTSNQPQHF. The V gene is TRBV19, the J gene TRBJ1-5; no clear D gene. The CDR3 extends over 16 amino acids. Trimming removed 4 bases from V and 0 bases from J, with 13 bases in between. CDR1 is LNHDA and CDR2 is SQIVND in the germline V gene (reference sequence).

The chain's CDR3 is CASSDATSSGNTIYF. The CDR3 DNA reads as TGTGCCAGCAGCGACGCGACGAGCTCTGGAAACACCATATATTTT. V and J are TRBV9 and TRBJ1-3; unclear D gene. The CDR3 sequence is 15 residues long. V was trimmed by 3 bases and J by 0 bases, leaving 10 bases between them. Germline CDR1 SGDLS, CDR2 YYNGEE.